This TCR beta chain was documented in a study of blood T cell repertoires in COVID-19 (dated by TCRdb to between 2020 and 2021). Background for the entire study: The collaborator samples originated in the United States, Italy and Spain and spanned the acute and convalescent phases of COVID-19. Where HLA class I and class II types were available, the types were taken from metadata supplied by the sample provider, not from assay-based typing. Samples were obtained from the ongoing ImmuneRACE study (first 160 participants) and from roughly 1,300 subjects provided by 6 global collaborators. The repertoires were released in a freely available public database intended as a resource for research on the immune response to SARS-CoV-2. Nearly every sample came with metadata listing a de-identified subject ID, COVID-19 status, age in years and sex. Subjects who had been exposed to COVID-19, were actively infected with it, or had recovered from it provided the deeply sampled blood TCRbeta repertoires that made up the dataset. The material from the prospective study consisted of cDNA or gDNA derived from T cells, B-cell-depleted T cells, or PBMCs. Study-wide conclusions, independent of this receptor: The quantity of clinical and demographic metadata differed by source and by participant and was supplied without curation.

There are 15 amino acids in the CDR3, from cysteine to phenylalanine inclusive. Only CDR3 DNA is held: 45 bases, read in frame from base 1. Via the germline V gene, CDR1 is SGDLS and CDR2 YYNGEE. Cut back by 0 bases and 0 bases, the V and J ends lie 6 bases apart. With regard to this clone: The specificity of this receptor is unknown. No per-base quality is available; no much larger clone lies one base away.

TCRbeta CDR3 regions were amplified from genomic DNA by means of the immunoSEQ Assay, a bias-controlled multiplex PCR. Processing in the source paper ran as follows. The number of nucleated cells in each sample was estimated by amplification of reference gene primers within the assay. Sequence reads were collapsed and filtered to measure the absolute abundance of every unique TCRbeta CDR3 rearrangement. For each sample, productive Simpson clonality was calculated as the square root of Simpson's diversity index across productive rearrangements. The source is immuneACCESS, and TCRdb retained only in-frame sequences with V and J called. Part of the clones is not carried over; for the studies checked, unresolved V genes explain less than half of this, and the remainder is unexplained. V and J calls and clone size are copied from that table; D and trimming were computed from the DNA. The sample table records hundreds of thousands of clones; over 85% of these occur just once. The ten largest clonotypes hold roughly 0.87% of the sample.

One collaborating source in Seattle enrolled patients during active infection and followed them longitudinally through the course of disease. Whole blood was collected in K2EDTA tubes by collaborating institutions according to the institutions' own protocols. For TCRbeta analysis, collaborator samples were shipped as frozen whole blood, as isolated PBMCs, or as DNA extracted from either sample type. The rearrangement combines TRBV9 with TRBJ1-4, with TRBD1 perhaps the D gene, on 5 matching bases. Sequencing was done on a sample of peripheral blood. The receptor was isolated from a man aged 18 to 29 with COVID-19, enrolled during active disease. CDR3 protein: CASSVGTTTNEKLFF. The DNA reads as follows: TGTGCCAGCAGCGTAGGGACAACAACTAATGAAAAACTGTTTTTT.